This is a list of T cell receptor beta chains from one sample in a study of T cells in Graves' hyperthyroidism and ophthalmopathy. TCRdb re-derived calls from the multiplex PCR reads in MiXCR, one entry per CDR3 protein. Of over 400,000 distinct CDR3 sequences listed, around a fifth are singletons. Sequenced input: blood. All receptors derive from a woman in her 70s with Graves' ophthalmopathy. Both conserved end residues are part of each CDR3.

v_gene	j_gene	CDR3aa
TRBV5-1	TRBJ2-3	CASSQGGLADTQYF
TRBV4-3	TRBJ2-2	CASSQSLIGGSNTGELFF
TRBV15	TRBJ2-7	CATSRGLAGGYEQYF
TRBV30	TRBJ1-5	CAWAPDPNQPQHF
TRBV7-2	TRBJ2-5	CASSRSSGRPETQYF
TRBV9	TRBJ1-1	CASSLGQGSRPEAFF
TRBV9	TRBJ2-3	CASSVKGRSADKQYF
TRBV6-5	TRBJ1-2	CASSYSTTGGGYGYTF
TRBV5-6	TRBJ1-6	CASSLEGTGDNSPLHF
TRBV3-1	TRBJ2-7	CASRQRAEVEQYF
TRBV5-1	TRBJ2-5	CASSRNDQETQYF
TRBV12-3/TRBV12-4	TRBJ2-1	CASSETEMYYNEQFF
TRBV7-2	TRBJ1-2	CASSLRTGGDYGYTF
TRBV5-1	TRBJ2-6	CASMRTSGFPSGANVLTF
TRBV7-8	TRBJ1-1	CASSEGLITEAFF
TRBV7-2	TRBJ2-3	CASSLLELAYSTDTQYF
TRBV2	TRBJ2-2	CASRLEGRVTGELFF
TRBV5-1	TRBJ2-5	CASSLFPGETQYF
TRBV29-1	TRBJ2-7	CSVETGGLYEQYF
TRBV3-1	TRBJ2-2	CASSPGSVLPGTVNTGELFF
TRBV2	TRBJ2-5	CASSALGSGTQYF
TRBV6-6	TRBJ2-1	CASSYSGTSGGRSYNEQFF
TRBV5-1	TRBJ2-1	CASSLSSGLQFF
TRBV3-1	TRBJ2-7	CASSQGLALYEQYF
TRBV11-2	TRBJ2-7	CASSLGQGYYEQYF
TRBV7-2	TRBJ1-2	CASSLAPGTGGYTF
TRBV19	TRBJ1-2	CASSPTIIGTEGYTF
TRBV20-1	TRBJ2-1	CSARSLAGGLYNEQFF
TRBV4-1	TRBJ1-3	CASSTRPPGNTIYF
TRBV29-1	TRBJ2-1	CSVDGGSKEQFF